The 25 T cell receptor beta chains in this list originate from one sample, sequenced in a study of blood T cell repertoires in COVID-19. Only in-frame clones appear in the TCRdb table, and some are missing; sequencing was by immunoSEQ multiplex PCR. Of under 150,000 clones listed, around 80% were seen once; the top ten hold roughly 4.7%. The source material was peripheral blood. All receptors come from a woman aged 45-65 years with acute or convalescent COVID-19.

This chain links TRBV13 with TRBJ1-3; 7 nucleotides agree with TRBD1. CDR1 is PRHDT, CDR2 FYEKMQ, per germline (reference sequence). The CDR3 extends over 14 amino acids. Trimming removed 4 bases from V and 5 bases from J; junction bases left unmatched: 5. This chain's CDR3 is CASSYGTVRNTIYF. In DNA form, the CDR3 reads TGTGCCAGCAGCTACGGGACAGTTAGAAACACCATATATTTT.

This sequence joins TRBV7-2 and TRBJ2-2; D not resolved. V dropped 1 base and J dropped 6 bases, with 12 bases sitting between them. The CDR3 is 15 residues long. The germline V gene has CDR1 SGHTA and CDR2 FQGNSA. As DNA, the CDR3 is TGTGCCAGCAGCTTAGACCTCCCGGCGGCCGGGGAGCTGTTTTTT. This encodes CASSLDLPAAGELFF.

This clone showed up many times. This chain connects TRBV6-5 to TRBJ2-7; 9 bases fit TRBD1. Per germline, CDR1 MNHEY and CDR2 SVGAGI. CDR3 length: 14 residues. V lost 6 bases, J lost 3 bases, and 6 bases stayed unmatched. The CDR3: CASSRQGDVYEQYF. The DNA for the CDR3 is TGTGCCAGCAGCCGACAGGGGGACGTCTACGAGCAGTACTTC.

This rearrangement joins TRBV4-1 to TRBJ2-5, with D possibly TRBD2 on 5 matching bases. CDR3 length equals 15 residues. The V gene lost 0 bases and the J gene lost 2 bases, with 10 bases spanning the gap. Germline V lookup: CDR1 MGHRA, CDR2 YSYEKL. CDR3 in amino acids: CASSQEREGQETQYF. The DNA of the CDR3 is TGCGCCAGCAGCCAAGAGAGGGAAGGGCAAGAGACCCAGTACTTC.

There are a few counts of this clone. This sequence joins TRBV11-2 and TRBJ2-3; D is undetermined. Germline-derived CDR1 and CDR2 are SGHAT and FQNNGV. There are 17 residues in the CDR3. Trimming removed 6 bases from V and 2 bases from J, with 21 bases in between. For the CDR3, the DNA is TGTGCCAGCAGAGGCAGGCTGTCCCTTAAACTCACAGATACGCAGTATTTT. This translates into CASRGRLSLKLTDTQYF.

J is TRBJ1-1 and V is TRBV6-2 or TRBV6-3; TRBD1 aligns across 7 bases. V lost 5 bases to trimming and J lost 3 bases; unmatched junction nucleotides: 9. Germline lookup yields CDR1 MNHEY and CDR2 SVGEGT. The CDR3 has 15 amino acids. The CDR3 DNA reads TGTGCCAGCAGTACGGGGGCAGGGGGGTACACTGAAGCTTTCTTT. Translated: CASSTGAGGYTEAFF.

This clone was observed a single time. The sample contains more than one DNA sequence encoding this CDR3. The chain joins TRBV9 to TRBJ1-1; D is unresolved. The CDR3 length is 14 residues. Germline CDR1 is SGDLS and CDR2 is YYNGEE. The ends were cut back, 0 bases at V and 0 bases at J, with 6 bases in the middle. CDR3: CASSVAPVNTEAFF. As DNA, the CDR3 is TGTGCCAGCAGCGTAGCTCCCGTGAACACTGAAGCTTTCTTT.

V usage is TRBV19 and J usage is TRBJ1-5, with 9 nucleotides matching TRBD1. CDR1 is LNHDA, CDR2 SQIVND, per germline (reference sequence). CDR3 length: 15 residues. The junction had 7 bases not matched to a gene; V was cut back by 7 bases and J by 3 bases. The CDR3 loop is CASIGDRVINQPQHF. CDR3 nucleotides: TGTGCCAGTATCGGGGACAGGGTTATCAATCAGCCCCAGCATTTT.

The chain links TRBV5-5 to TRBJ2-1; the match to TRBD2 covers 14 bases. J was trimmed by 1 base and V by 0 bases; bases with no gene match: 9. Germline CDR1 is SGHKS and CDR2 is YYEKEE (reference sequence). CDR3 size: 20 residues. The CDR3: CASSLAGGLAGVGSYNEQFF. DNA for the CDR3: TGTGCCAGCAGCTTGGCCGGGGGACTAGCGGGGGTCGGGTCCTACAATGAGCAGTTCTTC. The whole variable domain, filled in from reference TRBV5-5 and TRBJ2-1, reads DAGVTQSPTHLIKTRGQQVTLRCSPISGHKSVSWYQQVLGQGPQFIFQYYEKEERGRGNFPDRFSARQFPNYSSELNVNALLLGDSALYLCASSLAGGLAGVGSYNEQFFGPGTRLTVL.

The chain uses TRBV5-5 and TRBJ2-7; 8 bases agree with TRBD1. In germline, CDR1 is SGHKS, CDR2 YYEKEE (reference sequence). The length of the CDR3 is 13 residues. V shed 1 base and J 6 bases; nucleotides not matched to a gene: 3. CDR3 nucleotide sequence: TGTGCCAGCAGCTTGATTGACAGGGGCGAGCAGTACTTC. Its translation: CASSLIDRGEQYF.

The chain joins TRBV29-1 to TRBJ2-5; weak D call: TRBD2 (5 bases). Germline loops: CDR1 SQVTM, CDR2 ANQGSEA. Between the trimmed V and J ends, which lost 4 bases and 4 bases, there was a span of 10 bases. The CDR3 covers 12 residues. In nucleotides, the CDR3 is TGCAGCGTTGCTAGCTTAGGAGAGACCCAGTACTTC. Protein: CSVASLGETQYF.

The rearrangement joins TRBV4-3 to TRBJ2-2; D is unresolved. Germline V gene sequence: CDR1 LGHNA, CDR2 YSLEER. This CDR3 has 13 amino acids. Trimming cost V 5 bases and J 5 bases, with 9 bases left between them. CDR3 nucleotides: TGCGCCAGCAGCTCACCAGGTACCGGGGAGCTGTTTTTT. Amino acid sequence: CASSSPGTGELFF.

The CDR3 protein is CASSVSGTSGGNEQFF. Here the CDR3 DNA reads TGTGCCAGCAGCGTCTCCGGGACTAGCGGGGGTAATGAGCAGTTCTTC. The rearrangement uses TRBV9 and TRBJ2-1, with TRBD2 identical over 14 bases. Germline loops: CDR1 SGDLS, CDR2 YYNGEE. After removal of 2 bases from V and 7 bases from J, the junction contained 5 bases not matched to a gene. CDR3 length: 16 residues.

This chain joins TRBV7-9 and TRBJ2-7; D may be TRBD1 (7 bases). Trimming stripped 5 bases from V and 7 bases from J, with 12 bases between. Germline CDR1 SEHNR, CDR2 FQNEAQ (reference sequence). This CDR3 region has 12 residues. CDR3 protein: CASSGSGGEQYF. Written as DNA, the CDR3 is TGTGCCAGCAGCGGGTCAGGGGGGGAGCAGTACTTC.

CDR3 residues: CASNRDRGSPLHF. As DNA, the CDR3 is TGTGCCAGTAACCGGGACAGGGGTTCACCCCTCCACTTT. The chain combines TRBV19 with TRBJ1-6; TRBD1 aligns across 10 bases. With V trimmed by 7 bases and J by 9 bases, 3 bases remained unmatched. CDR3 length equals 13 residues. CDR1 and CDR2 (germline): LNHDA, SQIVND (reference sequence).

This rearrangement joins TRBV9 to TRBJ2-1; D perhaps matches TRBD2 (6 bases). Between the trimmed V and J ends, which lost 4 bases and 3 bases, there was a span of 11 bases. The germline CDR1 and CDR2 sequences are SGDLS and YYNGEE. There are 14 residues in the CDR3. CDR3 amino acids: CASSRGSDYNEQFF. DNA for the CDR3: TGTGCCAGCAGCCGGGGGTCGGACTACAATGAGCAGTTCTTC. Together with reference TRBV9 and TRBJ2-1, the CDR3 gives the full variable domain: DSGVTQTPKHLITATGQRVTLRCSPRSGDLSVYWYQQSLDQGLQFLIQYYNGEERAKGNILERFSAQQFPDLHSELNLSSLELGDSALYFCASSRGSDYNEQFFGPGTRLTVL.

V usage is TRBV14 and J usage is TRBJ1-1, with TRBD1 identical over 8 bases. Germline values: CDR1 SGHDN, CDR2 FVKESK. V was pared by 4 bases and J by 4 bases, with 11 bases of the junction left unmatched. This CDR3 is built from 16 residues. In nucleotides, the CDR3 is TGTGCCAGCAGCCGTGGGGCAGGGGGCTGGATCACTGAAGCTTTCTTT. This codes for CASSRGAGGWITEAFF.

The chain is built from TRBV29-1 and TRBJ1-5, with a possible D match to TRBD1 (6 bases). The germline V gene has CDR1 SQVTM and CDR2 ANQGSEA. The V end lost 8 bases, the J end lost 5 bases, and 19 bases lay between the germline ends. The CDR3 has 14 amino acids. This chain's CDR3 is CSPRGRQAYQPQHF. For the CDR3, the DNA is TGCAGCCCCCGAGGGCGACAGGCGTATCAGCCCCAGCATTTT.

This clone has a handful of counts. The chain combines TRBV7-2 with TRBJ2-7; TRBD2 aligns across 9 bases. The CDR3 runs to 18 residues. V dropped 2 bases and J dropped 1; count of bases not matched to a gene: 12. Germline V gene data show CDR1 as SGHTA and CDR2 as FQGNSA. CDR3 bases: TGTGCCAGCAGCTTAAGGGACAATAGCGGGGGCCTTTCCTACGAGCAGTACTTC. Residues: CASSLRDNSGGLSYEQYF.

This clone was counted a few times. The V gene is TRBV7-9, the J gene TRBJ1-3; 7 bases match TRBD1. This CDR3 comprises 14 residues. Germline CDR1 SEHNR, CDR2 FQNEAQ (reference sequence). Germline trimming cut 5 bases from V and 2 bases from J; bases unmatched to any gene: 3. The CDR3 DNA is TGTGCCAGCAGCAGTGACAGGGCTGGAAACACCATATATTTT. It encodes CASSSDRAGNTIYF.

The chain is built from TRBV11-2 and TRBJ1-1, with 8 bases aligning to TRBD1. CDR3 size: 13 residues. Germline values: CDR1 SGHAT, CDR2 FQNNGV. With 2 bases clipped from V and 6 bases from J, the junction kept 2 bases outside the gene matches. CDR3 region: CASSLQTGAEAFF. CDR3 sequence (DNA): TGTGCCAGCAGCTTACAGACAGGGGCTGAAGCTTTCTTT. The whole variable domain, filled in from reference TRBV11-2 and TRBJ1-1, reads EAGVAQSPRYKIIEKRQSVAFWCNPISGHATLYWYQQILGQGPKLLIQFQNNGVVDDSQLPKDRFSAERLKGVDSTLKIQPAKLEDSAVYLCASSLQTGAEAFFGQGTRLTVV.

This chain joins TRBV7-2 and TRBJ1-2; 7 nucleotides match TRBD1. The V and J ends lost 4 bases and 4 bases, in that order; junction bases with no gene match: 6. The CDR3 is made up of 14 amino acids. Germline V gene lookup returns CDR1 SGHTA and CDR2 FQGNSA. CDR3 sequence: CASSSQGQIYGYTF. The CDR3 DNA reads TGTGCCAGCAGCTCCCAGGGACAGATCTATGGCTACACCTTC.

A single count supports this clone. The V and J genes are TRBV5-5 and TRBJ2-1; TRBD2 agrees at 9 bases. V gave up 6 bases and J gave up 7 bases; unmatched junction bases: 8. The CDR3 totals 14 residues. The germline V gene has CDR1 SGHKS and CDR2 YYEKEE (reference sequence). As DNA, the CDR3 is TGTGCCAGCACCCAGTTGGCGGGGGGGAATGAGCAGTTCTTC. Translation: CASTQLAGGNEQFF.

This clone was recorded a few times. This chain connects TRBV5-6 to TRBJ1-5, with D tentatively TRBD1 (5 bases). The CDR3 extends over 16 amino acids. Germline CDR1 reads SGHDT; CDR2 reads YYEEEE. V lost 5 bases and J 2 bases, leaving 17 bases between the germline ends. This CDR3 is CASRPPLVGGNQPQHF. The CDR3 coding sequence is TGTGCCAGCAGACCCCCCTTAGTAGGGGGCAATCAGCCCCAGCATTTT.

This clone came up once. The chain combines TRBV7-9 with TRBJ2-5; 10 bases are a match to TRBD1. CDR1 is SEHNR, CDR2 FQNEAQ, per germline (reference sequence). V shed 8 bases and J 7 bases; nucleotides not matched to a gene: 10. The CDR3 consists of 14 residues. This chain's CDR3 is CASRGTGEARTQYF. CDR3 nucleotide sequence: TGTGCCAGCCGCGGGACAGGGGAGGCGAGGACCCAGTACTTC.